The clone carrying this T cell receptor beta chain has just a few counts. Its specificity is unknown. This record belongs to a study of blood T cells in healthy people across ages. General study points: Higher diversity and more naive CD4+ cells were features of long-lived donors, compared to aged donors.

The CDR3 has 14 amino acids. Germline V gene lookup returns CDR1 SGHTA and CDR2 FQGNSA. Unmatched junction bases numbered 6, after V lost 4 bases and J lost 8 bases. Together with a sample-barcoded 5' primer, a J-beta primer mix was included in a second PCR lasting roughly 6 to 12 cycles. The yield of each sample was at least 3 million CDR3-containing paired-end reads. MiXCR, run by TCRdb on the 5' RACE reads, gives a single entry per CDR3 protein. In the table there are 1.5 million to 2 million distinct CDR3 sequences, approximately 50% of which are singletons. J is TRBJ2-1 and V is TRBV7-2; 9 bases agree with TRBD2. The sample consisted of blood. The receptor comes from a middle-aged woman in good health. The CDR3 nucleotides read TGTGCCAGCAGCTCCCTAGCGGGGAGGGATGAGCAGTTCTTC. Translation: CASSSLAGRDEQFF.